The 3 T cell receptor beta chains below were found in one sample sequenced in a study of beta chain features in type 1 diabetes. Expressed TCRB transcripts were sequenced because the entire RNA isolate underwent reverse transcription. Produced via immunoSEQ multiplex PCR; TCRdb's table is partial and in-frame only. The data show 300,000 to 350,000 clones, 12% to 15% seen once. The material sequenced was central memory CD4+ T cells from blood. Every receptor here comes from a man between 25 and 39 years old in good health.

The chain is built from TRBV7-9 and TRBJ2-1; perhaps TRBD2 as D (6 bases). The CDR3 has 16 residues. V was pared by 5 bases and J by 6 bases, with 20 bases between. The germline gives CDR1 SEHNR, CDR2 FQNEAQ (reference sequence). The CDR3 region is CASSHMSSARGNEQFF. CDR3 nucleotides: TGTGCCAGCAGCCACATGTCTAGCGCGAGGGGCAATGAGCAGTTCTTC.

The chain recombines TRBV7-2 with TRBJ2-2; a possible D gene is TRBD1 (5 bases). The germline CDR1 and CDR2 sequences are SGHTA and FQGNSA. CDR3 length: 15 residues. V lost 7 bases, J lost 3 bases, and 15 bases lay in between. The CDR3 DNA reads TGTGCCAGCACGCACAGGACCCTCGACACCGGGGAGCTGTTTTTT. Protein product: CASTHRTLDTGELFF.

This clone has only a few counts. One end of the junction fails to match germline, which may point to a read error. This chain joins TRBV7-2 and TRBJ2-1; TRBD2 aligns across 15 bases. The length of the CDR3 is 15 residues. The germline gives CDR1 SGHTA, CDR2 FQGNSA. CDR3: CASSFPGLAGGEPFF. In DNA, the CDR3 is TGTGCCAGCAGCTTCCCGGGACTAGCGGGGGGCGAGCCGTTCTTC.